These T cell receptor beta chains were read from a single sample in a study of T cell responses to AZD1222 COVID-19 vaccine. Some clones are missing from TCRdb's copy, which holds only in-frame ones; the method was immunoSEQ multiplex PCR. The sample lists about 140,000 clones; approximately 90% were seen once. The specimen was peripheral blood, collected 28 days after the second AZD1222 dose. The receptor set was obtained from an adult who received the AZD1222 COVID-19 vaccine. Each CDR3 is given with its conserved first and last residue. Fields, in order: J gene, V gene, D gene, clone size, CDR3 DNA, CDR3 protein. The D gene is left open where the match is weak. Rows give clone size only sometimes, using once, few, many, or a class for an expanded clone.

TRBJ1-4 | TRBV7-9 | NA | NA | TGTGCCAGCAGCTTGGCCGATGAAAAACTGTTTTTT | CASSLADEKLFF
TRBJ1-1 | TRBV28 | NA | NA | TGTGCCAGCAGTTTATTGAGTACTGAAGCTTTCTTT | CASSLLSTEAFF
TRBJ2-6 | TRBV7-2 | NA | once | TGTGCCAGCAGCTTATCCTTAGCGTCTGGGGCCAACGTCCTGACTTTC | CASSLSLASGANVLTF
TRBJ1-5 | TRBV5-1 | NA | NA | TGCGCCAGCAGCCCTGACGGAAATTTGAATCAGCCCCAGCATTTT | CASSPDGNLNQPQHF
TRBJ1-4 | TRBV6-5 | TRBD1 | few | TGTGCCAGCAGTCGACAGGGCTCTGAAAAACTGTTTTTT | CASSRQGSEKLFF
TRBJ2-5 | TRBV3-1/TRBV3-2 | TRBD2 | NA | TGTGCCAGCAGCCATAACCCGCTAGCGGGGGAGGGAGAGACCCAGTACTTC | CASSHNPLAGEGETQYF
TRBJ2-7 | TRBV10-3 | NA | NA | TGTGCCAACGGTGGGGGTTACGAGCAGTACTTC | CANGGGYEQYF
TRBJ1-1 | TRBV7-9 | NA | NA | TGTGCCAGCAGCTTGGGGAGGACCTCTGAAGCTTTCTTT | CASSLGRTSEAFF
TRBJ2-1 | TRBV9 | NA | NA | TGTGCCAGCAGCGTCACCGTGAACTGGGGTGAGCAGTTCTTC | CASSVTVNWGEQFF
TRBJ1-6 | TRBV18 | NA | NA | TGTGCCAGCTCACCAATGGCAGGGGATAATTCACCCCTCCACTTT | CASSPMAGDNSPLHF
TRBJ2-7 | TRBV24-1 | TRBD1 | once | TGTGCCACACTCGCCCAGGGGGACTACGAGCAGTACTTC | CATLAQGDYEQYF
TRBJ1-4 | TRBV27 | TRBD1 | NA | TGTGCCAGCAGCGAATTGACAGGGAAGAATGAAAAACTGTTTTTT | CASSELTGKNEKLFF
TRBJ1-2 | TRBV5-6 | NA | NA | TGTGCCAGCAGGTCAGAGGGGACACTAAAGGATGGCTACACCTTC | CASRSEGTLKDGYTF
TRBJ2-2 | TRBV7-2 | NA | once | TGTGCCAGCAGCTCGGAATGGAACACCGGGGAGCTGTTTTTT | CASSSEWNTGELFF
TRBJ2-3 | TRBV7-9 | NA | NA | TGTGCCAGCAGCCTCCGAGGAGCGCTTAGCACAGATACGCAGTATTTT | CASSLRGALSTDTQYF
TRBJ2-7 | TRBV6-6 | NA | NA | TGTGCCAGCAGTCGCTACGACCGACAGGCCGGAGCAACCTACGAGCAGTACTTC | CASSRYDRQAGATYEQYF
TRBJ2-4 | TRBV7-2 | TRBD1 | NA | TGTGCCAGCAGCTCCCGGACAGGGTACAACATTCAGTACTTC | CASSSRTGYNIQYF
TRBJ1-1 | TRBV19 | NA | NA | TGTGCCAGTAGTAGAAGCAGGATCACAGGGATCCCTGAAGCTTTCTTT | CASSRSRITGIPEAFF
TRBJ1-2 | TRBV2 | NA | NA | TGTGCCAGCAGTCCCGGGGAAGGCTACACCTTC | CASSPGEGYTF
TRBJ2-1 | TRBV7-3 | TRBD2 | NA | TGTGCCAGCAGCTTAACGGCTAGCGGGAGTGGTGAGCAGTTCTTC | CASSLTASGSGEQFF
TRBJ2-2 | TRBV4-2 | TRBD2 | once | TGTGCCAGCAGCCAAGTCCTAGCGGAGAAGAACACCGGGGAGCTGTTTTTT | CASSQVLAEKNTGELFF
TRBJ1-4 | TRBV2 | NA | NA | TGTGCCAGCCGCCCACGACTCGGGCGGGTGAGGGAAAAACTGTTTTTT | CASRPRLGRVREKLFF
TRBJ2-2 | TRBV5-1 | TRBD2 | NA | TGCGCCAGCAGCGTACTAGCGGGGGTCAACACCGGGGAGCTGTTTTTT | CASSVLAGVNTGELFF
TRBJ2-1 | TRBV5-1 | TRBD2 | NA | TGCGCCAGCAGCGTTGGACTAGCGGGAGGTAATGAGCAGTTCTTC | CASSVGLAGGNEQFF
TRBJ2-3 | TRBV12-3/TRBV12-4 | NA | NA | TGTGCCAGCTCCCTGGACACAGATACGCAGTATTTT | CASSLDTDTQYF
TRBJ2-1 | TRBV19 | NA | NA | TGTGCCAGTAAGGGAGAGAATGAGCAGTTCTTC | CASKGENEQFF
TRBJ2-5 | TRBV6-2/TRBV6-3 | NA | NA | TGTGCCAGCAGTCTTGGCCCTCAAGCCACCGGGGAGACCCAGTACTTC | CASSLGPQATGETQYF
TRBJ2-5 | TRBV11-3 | NA | once | TGTGCCAGCAGCTTAGGCATCCAAGAGACCCAGTACTTC | CASSLGIQETQYF
TRBJ2-2 | TRBV5-4 | NA | NA | TGTGCCAGCCACCCTCAACCAGCCGCGAACACCGGGGAGCTGTTTTTT | CASHPQPAANTGELFF
TRBJ2-1 | TRBV27 | NA | NA | TGTGCCAGCAGTTTAGCTTACAGGTACAATGAGCAGTTCTTC | CASSLAYRYNEQFF
TRBJ2-3 | TRBV7-9 | NA | NA | TGTGCCAGCAGCCCCCCGTACGGACCCCTTACAGATACGCAGTATTTT | CASSPPYGPLTDTQYF
TRBJ2-3 | TRBV5-4 | NA | NA | TGTGCCAGCAGCTTGGGGGCCACAGATACGCAGTATTTT | CASSLGATDTQYF
TRBJ2-3 | TRBV12-3/TRBV12-4 | NA | NA | TGTGCCAGCAGTTTAAATGCCGGCGATACGCAGTATTTT | CASSLNAGDTQYF
TRBJ1-1 | TRBV11-2 | TRBD1 | NA | TGTGCCAGCAGCCAGAGGGGGCCAACTGAAGCTTTCTTT | CASSQRGPTEAFF
TRBJ2-1 | TRBV10-3 | TRBD2 | NA | TGTGCCATCAGTGAACCGGGACTACGGAATGAGCAGTTCTTC | CAISEPGLRNEQFF
TRBJ1-2 | TRBV4-1 | NA | NA | TGCGCCAGCAGCCAAGATTATCAGGGGCACGACTATGGCTACACCTTC | CASSQDYQGHDYGYTF
TRBJ1-3 | TRBV18 | NA | NA | TGTGCCAGCTCACCTCCGGGACTCTCTGGAAACACCATATATTTT | CASSPPGLSGNTIYF
TRBJ1-2 | TRBV11-2 | NA | NA | TGTGCCAGCAGCTTAGACCTAAGCAACTATGGCTACACCTTC | CASSLDLSNYGYTF
TRBJ1-1 | TRBV18 | NA | NA | TGTGCCAGCTCAACGGGGGGGGACACTGAAGCTTTCTTT | CASSTGGDTEAFF
TRBJ2-7 | TRBV7-9 | TRBD1 | NA | TGTGCCAGCAGTCACGCGAGACAGGGGAGCTACGAGCAGTACTTC | CASSHARQGSYEQYF
TRBJ1-4 | TRBV5-1 | TRBD1 | NA | TGCGCCAGCAGCATCGGACAGGGGTATGCAAAACTGTTTTTT | CASSIGQGYAKLFF
TRBJ1-3 | TRBV13 | TRBD1 | NA | TGTGCCAGCAGCTTGGGGACAGGCACCGTCTCTGGAAACACCATATATTTT | CASSLGTGTVSGNTIYF
TRBJ2-5 | TRBV7-2 | NA | NA | TGTGCCAGCAGCCGCGCAGGGCCCCGGGAGACCCAGTACTTC | CASSRAGPRETQYF
TRBJ2-1 | TRBV4-1 | NA | NA | TGCGCCAGCAGCCACCAGGTGGGGAACAATGAGCAGTTCTTC | CASSHQVGNNEQFF
TRBJ1-5 | TRBV6-2/TRBV6-3 | NA | few | TGTGCCAGCAGTTATCGGGACCTTAGCAATCAGCCCCAGCATTTT | CASSYRDLSNQPQHF
TRBJ2-7 | TRBV20-1 | TRBD1 | once | TGCAGTGCTAGTAAGCAGGGGGTATGGTACGAGCAGTACTTC | CSASKQGVWYEQYF
TRBJ1-5 | TRBV28 | NA | NA | TGTGCCAGCAGAACCCTACGGCAGGGTAGCAATCAGCCCCAGCATTTT | CASRTLRQGSNQPQHF
TRBJ1-1 | TRBV7-8 | NA | NA | TGTGCCAGCAGCTTAGGAGTAGGGGGGGAAGCTTTCTTT | CASSLGVGGEAFF
TRBJ2-7 | TRBV15 | TRBD2 | NA | TGTGCCACCAGCAGAGACAGCGGGAACTCCTACGAGCAGTACTTC | CATSRDSGNSYEQYF